The T cell receptor (beta chain) under discussion was sequenced for a study of blood T cell repertoires in COVID-19. This clone came up a few times. V lost 4 bases, J lost 2 bases, and 12 bases stayed unmatched. CDR1 is SGHDT, CDR2 YYEEEE, per germline. This CDR3 has 16 residues. Libraries were prepared by immunoSEQ multiplex PCR; TCRdb keeps only in-frame clonotypes and omits some of them. The sample lists about 300,000 clones, more than 80% occurring once. V is TRBV5-6 and J is TRBJ2-7; the match to TRBD1 covers 7 bases. Sequencing was carried out using peripheral blood. The source is a woman in her forties or fifties with COVID-19, enrolled during active disease. This CDR3 reads CASSPSGRDSTYEQYF. CDR3 sequence (DNA): TGTGCCAGCAGCCCGAGTGGCCGGGACAGTACCTACGAGCAGTACTTC. The full variable domain, with the rest looked up from reference TRBV5-6 and TRBJ2-7, is DAGVTQSPTHLIKTRGQQVTLRCSPKSGHDTVSWYQQALGQGPQFIFQYYEEEERQRGNFPDRFSGHQFPNYSSELNVNALLLGDSALYLCASSPSGRDSTYEQYFGPGTRLTVT.